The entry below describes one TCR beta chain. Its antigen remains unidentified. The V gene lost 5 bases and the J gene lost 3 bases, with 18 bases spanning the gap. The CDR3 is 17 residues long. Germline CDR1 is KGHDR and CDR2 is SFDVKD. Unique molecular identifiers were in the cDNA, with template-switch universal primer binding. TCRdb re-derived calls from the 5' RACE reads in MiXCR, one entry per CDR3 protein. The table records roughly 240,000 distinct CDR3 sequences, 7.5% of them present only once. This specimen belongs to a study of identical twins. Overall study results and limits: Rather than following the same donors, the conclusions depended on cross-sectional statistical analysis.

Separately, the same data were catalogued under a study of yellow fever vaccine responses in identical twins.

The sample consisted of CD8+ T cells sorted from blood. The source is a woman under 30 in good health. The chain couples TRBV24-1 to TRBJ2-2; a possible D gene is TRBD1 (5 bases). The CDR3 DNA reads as TGTGCCACCAGTGGCTTCACCCAGGGATCGGACACCGGGGAGCTGTTTTTT. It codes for CATSGFTQGSDTGELFF.